Listed below are T cell receptor beta chains from one sample, sequenced in a study of shared clonotypes between healthy human individuals. Measured with immunoSEQ multiplex PCR; TCRdb has only the in-frame clones, and not every one. The sample gives about 2,200,000 clones, under 95% of which show up once; about 1.8% is in the top ten. The sequenced sample was naive CD8+ T cells from PBMCs. The receptors stem from a man aged 18-30 years in good health. Some clones in this sample may be carry-over from other donors' samples. The CDR3 runs from the conserved cysteine through the conserved F or W. Each record gives: CDR3 protein, CDR3 DNA, J gene, V gene, clone size, D gene. The D gene is left open where the match is weak. Some rows mark clone size as missing; the rest say once, few, many or name a class of expanded clone.

CASSMLAGVGETQYF	TGTGCCAGTAGTATGCTAGCGGGAGTCGGAGAGACCCAGTACTTC	TRBJ2-5	TRBV19	once	TRBD2
CASSAEDRRENTIYF	TGTGCCAGCAGCGCCGAGGACAGGAGGGAAAACACCATATATTTT	TRBJ1-3	TRBV9	once	TRBD1
CASSLSAGTQNTGELFF	TGTGCCAGCAGCTTGTCAGCCGGGACCCAGAACACCGGGGAGCTGTTTTTT	TRBJ2-2	TRBV5-4	.	.
CASSAYRDPYEQYF	TGTGCCAGCAGTGCTTACCGGGACCCCTACGAGCAGTACTTC	TRBJ2-7	TRBV27	once	.
CARSLGNLQETQYF	TGTGCCAGAAGCTTGGGGAATCTCCAAGAGACCCAGTACTTC	TRBJ2-5	TRBV5-3	.	.
CASSSRMTGNYGYTF	TGTGCCAGCAGTAGCAGAATGACAGGGAACTATGGCTACACCTTC	TRBJ1-2	TRBV27	.	TRBD1
CASSQPGTQPFTDTQYF	TGCGCCAGCAGCCAACCCGGGACGCAACCTTTCACGGATACGCAGTATTTT	TRBJ2-3	TRBV4-1	.	.
CASSWEGTSGRNNEQFF	TGCGCCAGCAGCTGGGAGGGGACTAGCGGGAGGAATAATGAGCAGTTCTTC	TRBJ2-1	TRBV5-1	.	TRBD2
CATSLEGTGVPYNEQFF	TGTGCCACCAGCCTGGAGGGGACAGGGGTTCCCTACAATGAGCAGTTCTTC	TRBJ2-1	TRBV15	.	TRBD1
CASSSAWSEQYF	TGTGCCAGCAGCTCCGCGTGGTCTGAGCAGTACTTC	TRBJ2-7	TRBV7-9	.	.
CASSLYGTGNIQYF	TGTGCCAGCAGCCTATACGGCACAGGAAACATTCAGTACTTC	TRBJ2-4	TRBV28	.	.
CASSRTSGSPYNEQFF	TGTGCCAGCAGTCGGACTAGCGGGAGCCCCTACAATGAGCAGTTCTTC	TRBJ2-1	TRBV28	.	TRBD2
CASRQGGGYGYTF	TGTGCCAGCAGACAGGGGGGGGGATATGGCTACACCTTC	TRBJ1-2	TRBV27	.	TRBD1
CASIPRGMEGYTF	TGTGCCAGCATCCCCCGGGGGATGGAAGGCTACACCTTC	TRBJ1-2	TRBV13	.	.
CASSQRTTDYEQYF	TGCGCCAGCAGCCAGCGGACTACCGACTACGAGCAGTACTTC	TRBJ2-7	TRBV4-1	.	.
CASSISSGRALMETQYF	TGTGCCAGTAGTATTTCTAGCGGGAGGGCCCTTATGGAGACCCAGTACTTC	TRBJ2-5	TRBV19	.	TRBD2
CASSFWSGGNQPQHF	TGTGCCAGCAGTTTTTGGTCCGGGGGCAATCAGCCCCAGCATTTT	TRBJ1-5	TRBV27	.	.
CASSFFSTGELFF	TGTGCCAGCAGTTTCTTTAGCACCGGGGAGCTGTTTTTT	TRBJ2-2	TRBV27	.	.
CASSQRIGQLYEQYF	TGCGCCAGCAGCCAAAGAATCGGCCAACTCTACGAGCAGTACTTC	TRBJ2-7	TRBV4-1	.	.
CASSSVGATQYF	TGTGCCAGCAGCTCTGTCGGTGCTACGCAGTATTTT	TRBJ2-3	TRBV7-9	.	.
CASSGFHGQGYEQYF	TGTGCCAGCAGTGGGTTTCATGGACAGGGGTACGAGCAGTACTTC	TRBJ2-7	TRBV6-6	.	TRBD1
CASSLDSAIEAFF	TGTGCCAGCAGTTTAGACAGCGCCATTGAAGCTTTCTTT	TRBJ1-1	TRBV27	.	.
CASSLGDYRAKNIQYF	TGTGCCAGCAGTTTAGGGGACTACCGGGCCAAAAACATTCAGTACTTC	TRBJ2-4	TRBV7-8	.	TRBD2
CASSFGTTYEQFF	TGTGCCAGCAGTTTTGGTACTACATATGAGCAGTTCTTC	TRBJ2-1	TRBV27	.	.
CASAGQGGSYNEQFF	TGTGCCAGCGCAGGTCAGGGAGGCTCCTACAATGAGCAGTTCTTC	TRBJ2-1	TRBV27	.	.
CASSTGQGSTEAFF	TGCGCCAGCAGCACGGGACAGGGGAGCACTGAAGCTTTCTTT	TRBJ1-1	TRBV5-1	.	TRBD1
CASSPRQAGDQPQHF	TGTGCCAGCAGTCCGCGACAGGCTGGCGATCAGCCCCAGCATTTT	TRBJ1-5	TRBV27	.	.
CSVEDQGSSGETQYF	TGCAGCGTTGAAGATCAGGGCAGTTCCGGGGAGACCCAGTACTTC	TRBJ2-5	TRBV29-1	.	.
CASSVGDRYQPQHF	TGTGCCAGCAGCGTAGGGGACCGCTATCAGCCCCAGCATTTT	TRBJ1-5	TRBV9	once	.
CATSSRPGQENTGELFF	TGTGCCACCAGCAGCCGACCGGGACAGGAGAACACCGGGGAGCTGTTTTTT	TRBJ2-2	TRBV15	.	TRBD1
CATSRGADTKNIQYF	TGTGCCACCAGCAGAGGGGCGGATACCAAAAACATTCAGTACTTC	TRBJ2-4	TRBV15	.	.
CASSALAGIQETQYF	TGCGCCAGCAGCGCACTAGCGGGGATTCAAGAGACCCAGTACTTC	TRBJ2-5	TRBV5-1	.	TRBD2
CASSQPRTDYEQYF	TGTGCCAGCAGTCAACCGAGGACAGACTACGAGCAGTACTTC	TRBJ2-7	TRBV28	.	.
CASSPWTGGEPQHF	TGTGCCAGCAGCCCCTGGACAGGGGGGGAGCCCCAGCATTTT	TRBJ1-5	TRBV9	.	TRBD1
CASSHYAAGEAFF	TGTGCCAGCAGCCATTACGCGGCCGGTGAAGCTTTCTTT	TRBJ1-1	TRBV14	once	.
CASSPGAGSTETQYF	TGTGCCAGCAGCCCTGGGGCAGGGTCTACAGAGACCCAGTACTTC	TRBJ2-5	TRBV5-4	once	.
CATRGSGRNQPQHF	TGTGCCACCCGTGGGAGCGGTAGGAATCAGCCCCAGCATTTT	TRBJ1-5	TRBV6-1	.	.
CAISESQRGLLTEAFF	TGTGCCATCAGTGAGTCTCAGAGGGGGCTTTTAACTGAAGCTTTCTTT	TRBJ1-1	TRBV10-3	.	TRBD1
CASSRGLTEQYF	TGTGCCAGCAGCCGGGGCCTTACCGAGCAGTACTTC	TRBJ2-7	TRBV7-9	.	.
CASNPGLNSPLHF	TGTGCCAGCAACCCGGGCCTCAATTCACCCCTCCACTTT	TRBJ1-6	TRBV7-9	.	.
CASSSKGQGSYNEQFF	TGTGCCAGCAGTTCGAAGGGACAGGGGTCCTACAATGAGCAGTTCTTC	TRBJ2-1	TRBV28	.	TRBD1
CASSLELAGAKNEQFF	TGCGCCAGCAGCTTGGAATTAGCGGGAGCGAAAAATGAGCAGTTCTTC	TRBJ2-1	TRBV5-1	.	TRBD2
CASSSGLNQLNGYTF	TGTGCCAGCAGTTCGGGTCTGAACCAGCTCAATGGCTACACCTTC	TRBJ1-2	TRBV28	.	.
CASSSAGGAYGDEQYF	TGTGCCAGCAGCTCGGCCGGGGGGGCCTACGGGGACGAGCAGTACTTC	TRBJ2-7	TRBV5-4	.	TRBD2
CASEGITQAYEQYF	TGTGCCAGCGAGGGGATCACGCAAGCCTACGAGCAGTACTTC	TRBJ2-7	TRBV2	once	.
CASLPLGLALQQYF	TGTGCCAGCTTACCACTCGGACTAGCCCTCCAGCAGTATTTT	TRBJ2-3	TRBV6-1	.	TRBD2
CSVATGGFGTEAFF	TGCAGCGTGGCTACAGGGGGTTTTGGCACTGAAGCTTTCTTT	TRBJ1-1	TRBV29-1	.	TRBD1
CASSPPPAEETQYF	TGTGCCAGCAGCCCCCCCCCGGCCGAAGAGACCCAGTACTTC	TRBJ2-5	TRBV16	.	.
CASSLTSGYEQFF	TGTGCCAGCAGCTTGACTAGCGGCTATGAGCAGTTCTTC	TRBJ2-1	TRBV9	.	TRBD2
CASSQFRGAMNTEAFF	TGTGCCAGCAGCCAATTTCGAGGGGCAATGAACACTGAAGCTTTCTTT	TRBJ1-1	TRBV14	.	.
CASSPSTDTQYF	TGTGCCAGCAGCCCGAGCACAGATACGCAGTATTTT	TRBJ2-3	TRBV28	once	.
CASSQDWDPFYGYTF	TGCGCCAGCAGCCAAGATTGGGACCCATTCTATGGCTACACCTTC	TRBJ1-2	TRBV4-3	.	.
CASSFLFGGGTDTQYF	TGTGCCAGCAGTTTCCTTTTTGGCGGGGGCACAGATACGCAGTATTTT	TRBJ2-3	TRBV27	.	.
CSAPQGTSWSSYNEQFF	TGCAGCGCCCCCCAAGGGACTAGCTGGAGCTCCTACAATGAGCAGTTCTTC	TRBJ2-1	TRBV29-1	.	TRBD2
CASSLAGLAGAWFF	TGTGCCAGCAGCCTCGCCGGACTAGCGGGAGCCTGGTTCTTC	TRBJ2-1	TRBV4-2	.	TRBD2